Listed here are 5 T cell receptor beta chains from one sample, sequenced in a study of blood T cell repertoires in COVID-19. Clones were sequenced by immunoSEQ multiplex PCR, and TCRdb holds only the in-frame ones, with some missing. The repertoire holds 250,000 to 300,000 clones, with nearly 90% as singletons. The sequenced material came from PBMCs or T cells enriched from blood (not recorded which). These receptors all stem from a woman aged 45-59 years who had been exposed to COVID-19.

The chain has TRBV11-3 and TRBJ2-2, with D perhaps TRBD1 (5 bases). This CDR3 has 15 amino acids. The ends were cut back, 1 base at V and 3 bases at J, with 9 bases in the middle. Germline V gives CDR1 SGHNT, CDR2 YENEEA. CDR3 loop: CASSLGVGDTGELFF. In nucleotides, the CDR3 is TGTGCCAGCAGCTTAGGGGTAGGGGACACCGGGGAGCTGTTTTTT. Variable domain in full (rest from reference TRBV11-3 and TRBJ2-2): EAGVVQSPRYKIIEKKQPVAFWCNPISGHNTLYWYLQNLGQGPELLIRYENEEAVDDSQLPKDRFSAERLKGVDSTLKIQPAELGDSAVYLCASSLGVGDTGELFFGEGSRLTVL.

Worth noting for this clone: The CDR3 end shows no conserved phenylalanine or tryptophan, and so a read error is likely. Because the CDR3's place on the DNA is in doubt, the DNA is left out and the CDR3 is given as listed by TCRdb. The chain has TRBV11-2 and TRBJ2-3; TRBD2, the table's D call, was not compared with the DNA. Germline-derived CDR1 and CDR2 are SGHAT and FQNNGV. The CDR3 adds up to 11 amino acids, both ends counted. The CDR3 here is CASSLDKPPEV.

The rearrangement joins TRBV6-1 to TRBJ1-5, with D uncertain. Germline CDR1 is MNHNS and CDR2 is SASEGT. The CDR3 covers 19 residues. Between the trimmed V and J ends, which lost 2 bases and 2 bases, there was a span of 22 bases. The CDR3 region is CASSEHPPGSRMRNQPQHF. The CDR3 DNA follows: TGTGCCAGCAGTGAACACCCCCCGGGGAGCCGGATGCGCAATCAGCCCCAGCATTTT.

V usage is TRBV7-2 and J usage is TRBJ1-1, with no clear D. In germline, CDR1 is SGHTA, CDR2 FQGNSA. The CDR3 extends over 14 amino acids. V was cut by 4 bases and J by 1 base, with 10 bases left in between. DNA for the CDR3: TGTGCCAGCAGCTCCGAGGTACCGAACACTGAAGCTTTCTTT. This translates into CASSSEVPNTEAFF.

This chain uses TRBV6-5 with TRBJ2-7, with D perhaps TRBD2 (5 bases). Per germline, CDR1 MNHEY and CDR2 SVGAGI. Trimming left V 6 bases short and J 2 bases short, with 8 bases between. This CDR3 contains 12 residues. The CDR3 spells CASRHGAYEQYF. CDR3 sequence (DNA): TGTGCCAGCAGACACGGGGCCTACGAGCAGTACTTC.